This T cell receptor beta chain is from a study of response to subunit inactivated influenza vaccine. TCRdb ran MiXCR on the RT-PCR reads and lists one entry per CDR3 protein. The profile covers around 520,000 distinct CDR3 sequences, with approximately 12% appearing a single time and roughly a tenth taken by the ten largest. This clonotype has only one observation. Antigen specificity is unknown. Study-wide results and limits: The authors proposed limited new T cell recruitment per seasonal influenza vaccination.

CDR1 is SEHNR and CDR2 is FQNEAQ in the germline V gene (reference sequence). Trimming at V came to 5 bases and at J to 3 bases, leaving 10 bases not matched to a gene. The CDR3 loop spans 16 amino acids. This receptor was identified in a man in his forties or fifties who received an inactivated influenza vaccine. Specimen: PBMCs from blood, collected on the day of vaccination. The V and J genes are TRBV7-9 and TRBJ2-7; TRBD1 aligns across 10 bases. The CDR3 DNA reads as TGTGCCAGCAGCCCGGGGGTTGGGACAGGGGTCTACGAGCAGTACTTC. Protein sequence: CASSPGVGTGVYEQYF.